This T cell receptor (beta chain) emerged from a study of Graves' ophthalmopathy and Graves' hyperthyroidism. The wider study: Researchers obtained peripheral blood at initial diagnosis, before any treatment had begun. Findings and caveats of the study: In predicting ophthalmopathy progression, the model reached around 65% sensitivity and around 72% specificity.

With 0 bases removed from V and 6 bases from J, the gap between germline ends came to 14 bases. Germline assignment: CDR1 KGHSH and CDR2 LQKENI. CDR3 size: 15 residues. This clonotype was seen many times. The target antigen is unknown. The TCR beta CDR3 regions underwent amplification from RNA transcripts. HTBI primers were used in a first-round RT-PCR, which preceded a second-round multiplex PCR. MiXCR was run by TCRdb on the multiplex PCR reads, yielding one entry per CDR3 protein. The sample shows roughly 420,000 distinct CDR3 sequences, roughly 21% of them seen only once. Hyperthyroidism patients were newly diagnosed, under 2 months' duration, aged 18 to 65. Establishment of the diagnosis relied upon clinical symptoms, serum thyroxine, TRAb, thyroid ultrasound and orbital computed tomography.

Material: peripheral blood. This sequence was found in a woman between 18 and 29 years old with stable Graves' hyperthyroidism. This chain links TRBV18 with TRBJ1-1, with D maybe TRBD1 (5 bases). CDR3 residues: CASSPPRGVNAEAFF. In DNA form, the CDR3 reads TGTGCCAGCTCACCACCGCGGGGGGTAAACGCTGAAGCTTTCTTT.